This T cell receptor beta chain was sequenced for a study of blood T cell repertoires in COVID-19. For the study at large: The study drew acute and convalescent COVID-19 samples from the United States, Italy and Spain. T cells, B-cell-depleted T cells, or PBMCs supplied cDNA or gDNA.

Authors' methods: Nucleated cell counts were estimated from reference gene primer amplification. Only in-frame clones appear in the TCRdb table, and some are missing; sequencing was by immunoSEQ multiplex PCR. The V and J calls and clone size were taken over from that table, and D and trimming were inferred from the DNA. The sample records some 60,000 clones, around 92% being singletons. Deletions cut 0 bases from V and 2 bases from J, with 11 bases between. CDR3 length equals 15 residues. From germline, CDR1 is ENHRY and CDR2 SYGVKD. This rearrangement joins TRBV10-3 to TRBJ2-7, with unresolved D. This receptor was taken from a man aged 55 to 69 with acute or convalescent COVID-19. What was sequenced was peripheral blood. The CDR3 DNA reads TGTGCCATCAGTGAGTCCGGCGGATCTACCTACGAGCAGTACTTC. It specifies CAISESGGSTYEQYF.